In this sample, the clone carrying this TCR beta chain turned up a few times. The antigen remains undetermined. All of the isolated RNA was reverse transcribed, so expressed TCRB transcripts were sequenced. Profiled with immunoSEQ multiplex PCR; TCRdb holds only in-frame clones, not every one. Among around 280,000 clones listed, approximately 8% were seen once. These data are taken from a study of beta chain features in type 1 diabetes. Overall study results and limits: Type 1 diabetes patients had fewer VDJ junction insertions and more deletions. Any HLA type influence on TCRB rearrangement was left unresolved here.

In germline, CDR1 is SEHNR, CDR2 FQNEAQ (reference sequence). Trimming pared 9 bases from V and 1 base from J, leaving 19 bases between. The CDR3 sequence is 16 residues long. Blood was collected once per donor into heparin, averaging approximately 110 mL. Sorting of CD4+ naive, central memory, regulatory and stem cell-like memory cells was performed via CD45RO/CCR7/CD25/CD127/CD95/CD27. The material sequenced was central memory CD4+ T cells from blood. V usage is TRBV7-9 and J usage is TRBJ1-5; weak D call: TRBD1 (6 bases). This sequence was found in a young woman in good health. The CDR3 nucleotides are TGTGCCAGACCGGAACAGGGAACGGCGAGCAATCAGCCCCAGCATTTT. It is translated as CARPEQGTASNQPQHF.